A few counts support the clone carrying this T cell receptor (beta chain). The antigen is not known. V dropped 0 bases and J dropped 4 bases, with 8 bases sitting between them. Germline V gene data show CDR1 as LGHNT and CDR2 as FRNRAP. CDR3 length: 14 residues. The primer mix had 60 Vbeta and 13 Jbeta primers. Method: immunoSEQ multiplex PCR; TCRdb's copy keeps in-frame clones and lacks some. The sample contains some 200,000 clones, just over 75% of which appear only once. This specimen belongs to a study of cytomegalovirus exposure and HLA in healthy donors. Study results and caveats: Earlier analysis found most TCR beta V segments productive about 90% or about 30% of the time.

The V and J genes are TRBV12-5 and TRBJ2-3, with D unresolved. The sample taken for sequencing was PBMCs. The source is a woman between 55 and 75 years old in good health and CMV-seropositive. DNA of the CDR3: TGTGCTAGTGGTTTGGTACAGATTGCAGATACGCAGTATTTT. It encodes CASGLVQIADTQYF.